One and the same sample provided the 32 T cell receptor beta chains below, sequenced in a study of cytomegalovirus exposure and HLA in healthy donors (dated by TCRdb to about 2017). The library came from the immunoSEQ multiplex PCR assay. For the multiplex PCR, a mixture combining 60 forward primers for TCR Vbeta segments and 13 reverse primers for TCR Jbeta segments was used. TCRdb limited this immuneACCESS table to in-frame rearrangements with V and J called. A share of clones is missing; checked studies link under half to unresolved V genes, and the rest is unexplained. This sample comprises around 250,000 clones, roughly four fifths of them detected only once. In total, the top ten clones hold 8% of the sample. Material: PBMCs. The receptor set was obtained from a woman aged 55-69 years in good health and CMV-seropositive.

The genes are TRBV4-1 and TRBJ2-3; D may be TRBD1 (6 bases). This CDR3 has 17 amino acids. With 0 bases removed from V and 2 bases from J, the gap between germline ends came to 15 bases. CDR1 MGHRA and CDR2 YSYEKL come from the germline V gene. CDR3 in DNA: TGCGCCAGCAGCCAAGATCTGGGGGACACTTACACAGATACGCAGTATTTT. Translated: CASSQDLGDTYTDTQYF.

The chain recombines TRBV19 with TRBJ2-5; 7 positions agree with TRBD2. With V trimmed by 3 bases and J by 2 bases, 18 bases remained unmatched. Germline CDR1 reads LNHDA; CDR2 reads SQIVND (reference sequence). The CDR3 has 19 residues. CDR3 DNA sequence: TGTGCCAGTAGTATCAGACGGACTAGTGAGGGACCCAGGCAAGAGACCCAGTACTTC. Amino acids: CASSIRRTSEGPRQETQYF.

The chain carries TRBV10-3 and TRBJ1-2; perhaps TRBD1 as D (5 bases). The CDR3 consists of 17 residues. The germline V and J ends were trimmed by 4 bases and 2 bases, with 20 bases remaining between them. Germline V CDR1 and CDR2: ENHRY, SYGVKD. The CDR3 reads CAISGGGQGPFNYGYTF. The CDR3, as DNA: TGTGCCATCAGTGGTGGAGGGCAGGGCCCCTTCAACTATGGCTACACCTTC.

This chain connects TRBV5-1 to TRBJ2-2; 10 bases align to TRBD2. Germline loops: CDR1 SGHRS, CDR2 YFSETQ. The CDR3 is made up of 21 amino acids. V gave up 4 bases and J gave up 1 base; unmatched junction bases: 19. CDR3 sequence (DNA): TGCGCCAGCAGCCCATACTTTACTAGCGGGGTTAACCATAGGAACACCGGGGAGCTGTTTTTT. As protein: CASSPYFTSGVNHRNTGELFF.

This chain connects TRBV5-1 to TRBJ2-3; 14 nucleotides align to TRBD2. Germline values: CDR1 SGHRS, CDR2 YFSETQ. Losses at the gene ends were 3 bases for V and 2 bases for J; bases not matched to a gene: 8. The CDR3 loop spans 18 amino acids. DNA of the CDR3: TGCGCCAGCAGCTCCCTGGGGGGACTAGCGGGGGACACAGATACGCAGTATTTT. This translates into CASSSLGGLAGDTDTQYF.

The V and J genes are TRBV19 and TRBJ2-5; 9 nucleotides line up with TRBD1. TRBJ2-7 matches the DNA end more closely, so the J call is doubtful. This CDR3 is built from 12 residues. Germline V gene sequence: CDR1 LNHDA, CDR2 SQIVND (reference sequence). CDR3 in amino acids: CASRGQGYEQYF. The CDR3 DNA reads as TGTGCCAGTAGGGGACAGGGCTACGAGCAGTACTTC.

This sequence joins TRBV30 and TRBJ1-4; TRBD1 matches at 8 bases. V lost 4 bases and J lost 4; bases outside the gene matches: 5. This CDR3 spans 14 amino acids. Germline V gene lookup returns CDR1 GTSNPN and CDR2 SVGIG (reference sequence). This CDR3 is CAWTRRGRNEKLFF. As DNA, the CDR3 is TGTGCCTGGACCCGCAGGGGGCGTAATGAAAAACTGTTTTTT.

This clone was recorded a few times. This chain links TRBV27 with TRBJ2-6; tentatively, D is TRBD2 (6 bases). This CDR3 region has 15 residues. Trimming shortened V by 6 bases and J by 1 base, and 10 bases separated the two germline ends. CDR1 and CDR2 (germline): MNHEY, SMNVEV (reference sequence). The CDR3 nucleotides are TGTGCCAGCAGCCTCGGGAGATCTGGGGCCAACGTCCTGACTTTC. It codes for CASSLGRSGANVLTF.

The chain carries TRBV27 and TRBJ2-7; D might be TRBD1 (5 bases). CDR1 is MNHEY and CDR2 is SMNVEV in the germline V gene (reference sequence). CDR3 length: 16 amino acids. V was shortened by 3 bases and J by 5 bases, with 20 bases between the two germline ends. CDR3 in DNA: TGTGCCAGCAGTTTGCTCTCTCAGGGCGGAATGGACGAGCAGTACTTC. Residues: CASSLLSQGGMDEQYF.

This clone was seen once. The chain carries TRBV5-1 and TRBJ1-1; D is possibly TRBD1 (6 bases). V gave up 0 bases and J gave up 2 bases, with 11 bases separating them. Looked up from germline, CDR1 is SGHRS and CDR2 is YFSETQ. The CDR3 covers 15 residues. DNA of the CDR3: TGCGCCAGCAGCTTGGACGACAGGCGAAACACTGAAGCTTTCTTT. Its translation: CASSLDDRRNTEAFF.

The chain couples TRBV28 to TRBJ1-1, with 10 positions matching TRBD1. This CDR3 comprises 12 residues. CDR1 is MDHEN, CDR2 SYDVKM, per germline. V shed 8 bases and J 5 bases; nucleotides not matched to a gene: 2. Here the CDR3 DNA reads TGTGCCAGCTTGGACAGGGGGACTGAAGCTTTCTTT. Translating it yields CASLDRGTEAFF. Variable domain in full (rest from reference TRBV28 and TRBJ1-1): DVKVTQSSRYLVKRTGEKVFLECVQDMDHENMFWYRQDPGLGLRLIYFSYDVKMKEKGDIPEGYSVSREKKERFSLILESASTNQTSMYLCASLDRGTEAFFGQGTRLTVV.

The rearrangement links TRBV6-6 to TRBJ2-1; the D is unclear. This CDR3 comprises 13 residues. Trimming cost V 6 bases and J 7 bases, with 13 bases left between them. CDR1 is MNHNY, CDR2 SVGAGI, per germline (reference sequence). The CDR3: CASSQARSNEQFF. For the CDR3, the DNA is TGTGCCAGCAGCCAAGCTAGGTCTAATGAGCAGTTCTTC.

V is TRBV5-1 and J is TRBJ2-7, with 7 bases lining up with TRBD1. The CDR3 loop spans 14 amino acids. The V and J ends lost 4 bases and 4 bases, in that order; junction bases with no gene match: 8. Germline V gene sequence: CDR1 SGHRS, CDR2 YFSETQ. In DNA form, the CDR3 reads TGCGCCAGCAGCCCACGGACAGGCGGATACGAGCAGTACTTC. Translation: CASSPRTGGYEQYF. Full variable domain (missing parts from reference TRBV5-1 and TRBJ2-7): KAGVTQTPRYLIKTRGQQVTLSCSPISGHRSVSWYQQTPGQGLQFLFEYFSETQRNKGNFPGRFSGRQFSNSRSEMNVSTLELGDSALYLCASSPRTGGYEQYFGPGTRLTVT.

The rearrangement links TRBV9 to TRBJ1-2; TRBD1 might be the D (6 bases). Germline V gene data show CDR1 as SGDLS and CDR2 as YYNGEE. Trimming removed 3 bases at V and 0 bases at J, with 12 bases between. CDR3 size: 15 residues. The CDR3 coding sequence is TGTGCCAGCAGCGCAGGGGCAGGGGCTAACTATGGCTACACCTTC. Protein: CASSAGAGANYGYTF.

The chain's CDR3 is CATGKGDNQPQHF. As DNA, the CDR3 is TGTGCCACCGGAAAGGGGGACAATCAGCCCCAGCATTTT. The rearrangement uses TRBV10-3 and TRBJ1-5, with D maybe TRBD1 (6 bases). The CDR3 length is 13 residues. V was shortened by 10 bases and J by 3 bases, with 13 bases between the two germline ends. The germline V gene encodes CDR1 ENHRY and CDR2 SYGVKD.

This rearrangement joins TRBV5-5 to TRBJ1-2; D is possibly TRBD1 (6 bases). The CDR3 runs to 16 residues. From germline, CDR1 is SGHKS and CDR2 YYEKEE (reference sequence). Trimming cost V 0 bases and J 4 bases, with 16 bases left between them. CDR3 residues: CASSLEGGGNPYGYTF. Here the CDR3 DNA reads TGTGCCAGCAGCTTGGAAGGGGGGGGCAACCCCTATGGCTACACCTTC.

This chain connects TRBV27 to TRBJ2-2; D is possibly TRBD1 (6 bases). The CDR3 is made up of 15 amino acids. Trimming took off 5 bases at V and 0 bases at J, with 10 bases between the two ends. In germline, CDR1 is MNHEY, CDR2 SMNVEV (reference sequence). The CDR3 coding sequence is TGTGCCAGCAGTCCAGGGACAACGAACACCGGGGAGCTGTTTTTT. Translated, it gives CASSPGTTNTGELFF.

This clone was detected only a few times. The chain uses TRBV20-1 and TRBJ2-5; D is unclear. V was cut by 3 bases and J by 5 bases, with 4 bases left in between. Looked up from germline, CDR1 is DFQATT and CDR2 is SNEGSKA (reference sequence). The CDR3 is made up of 10 amino acids. The CDR3 protein is CSASYETQYF. The CDR3 region has the DNA TGCAGTGCTAGTTATGAGACCCAGTACTTC.

This clone was observed a few times. The gene calls are TRBV19 and TRBJ2-1, with 7 bases fitting TRBD2. Germline assignment: CDR1 LNHDA and CDR2 SQIVND (reference sequence). CDR3 length equals 14 residues. The junction had 7 bases not matched to a gene; V was cut back by 7 bases and J by 4 bases. CDR3 residues: CASTFGGDYNEQFF. The CDR3, as DNA: TGTGCCAGTACCTTTGGGGGGGATTACAATGAGCAGTTCTTC.

V usage is TRBV28 and J usage is TRBJ1-4; weak D call: TRBD1 (5 bases). Germline V lookup: CDR1 MDHEN, CDR2 SYDVKM. V gave up 6 bases and J gave up 6 bases, with 14 bases separating them. CDR3 size: 14 residues. The CDR3 coding sequence is TGTGCCAGCAGAAAGGCAGGGACTTATGAAAAACTGTTTTTT. Amino acid sequence: CASRKAGTYEKLFF.

This chain connects TRBV9 to TRBJ1-1; a weak D match, TRBD1 (5 bases). Trimming removed 4 bases at V and 2 bases at J, with 9 bases between. There are 13 residues in the CDR3. Germline CDR1 and CDR2: SGDLS and YYNGEE. The CDR3 region is CASSPTANTEAFF. CDR3 bases: TGTGCCAGCAGCCCGACAGCAAACACTGAAGCTTTCTTT. The full variable domain, completed using reference TRBV9 and TRBJ1-1, is DSGVTQTPKHLITATGQRVTLRCSPRSGDLSVYWYQQSLDQGLQFLIQYYNGEERAKGNILERFSAQQFPDLHSELNLSSLELGDSALYFCASSPTANTEAFFGQGTRLTVV.

The rearrangement joins TRBV4-1 to TRBJ2-7; 10 nucleotides line up with TRBD2. The CDR3 has 18 amino acids. The germline V gene encodes CDR1 MGHRA and CDR2 YSYEKL. V lost 4 bases to trimming and J lost 4 bases; unmatched junction nucleotides: 16. CDR3 bases: TGCGCCAGCAGCCCCCGCCGGCCACCGGGACTAGCGTCTTACGAGCAGTACTTC. The encoded protein is CASSPRRPPGLASYEQYF.

In its sample, this clone was seen once. V is TRBV6-5 and J is TRBJ1-1; D remains unclear. Trimming removed 4 bases at V and 7 bases at J, with 16 bases between. Germline V gene sequence: CDR1 MNHEY, CDR2 SVGAGI. The CDR3 sequence is 14 residues long. The CDR3 loop reads CASSSRRGRLEAFF. CDR3 in DNA: TGTGCCAGCAGTTCCCGTCGGGGTCGGCTTGAAGCTTTCTTT.

This clone was seen more than once but under ten times. The V and J genes are TRBV10-3 and TRBJ1-1; D gene uncertain. Per the germline V gene, CDR1 is ENHRY and CDR2 is SYGVKD. The CDR3 covers 14 residues. V dropped 7 bases and J dropped 1 base, with 13 bases sitting between them. CDR3 amino acids: CAIKPELGNTEAFF. The CDR3 DNA sequence: TGTGCCATCAAGCCGGAGTTGGGGAACACTGAAGCTTTCTTT.

The chain employs TRBV29-1 and TRBJ2-7, with 9 positions matching TRBD2. The length of the CDR3 is 13 residues. From germline, CDR1 is SQVTM and CDR2 ANQGSEA. V trimming: 6 bases; J trimming: 1 base; junction bases outside the gene matches: 4. The CDR3 DNA sequence: TGCAGCGTAGCGGGAGGTGGGTCCTACGAGCAGTACTTC. Its translation is CSVAGGGSYEQYF.

V gene TRBV1 combines with J gene TRBJ1-5. TRBV1 is a pseudogene. This CDR3 has 11 amino acids. CDR3 coding DNA: TGCACCAGCAGCTCCCGGGAAGCCCAGCATTTT. Protein product: CTSSSREAQHF.

The chain employs TRBV23-1 and TRBJ2-2; possibly TRBD1 for D (6 bases). TRBV23-1 is an ORF, and what it does is uncertain. The CDR3 is 14 amino acids. Trimming stripped 8 bases from V and 7 bases from J, with 17 bases between. The CDR3: CASPSLQGRGELFF. As DNA, the CDR3 is TGCGCCAGCCCATCCCTGCAGGGGCGCGGGGAGCTGTTTTTT.

This clone was detected only a few times. V and J are TRBV7-9 and TRBJ2-1; 9 positions agree with TRBD2. The CDR3 covers 17 residues. Germline loops: CDR1 SEHNR, CDR2 FQNEAQ (reference sequence). The trim removed 3 bases at V and 6 bases at J, leaving 12 bases unmatched. DNA for the CDR3: TGTGCCAGCAGCTTGATTTACCGGGGCGGGAGGGCCAATGAGCAGTTCTTC. This gives the protein CASSLIYRGGRANEQFF.

This clone came up a few times. V is TRBV4-1 and J is TRBJ2-7, with 11 bases matching TRBD2. V gave up 7 bases and J gave up 6 bases; unmatched junction bases: 17. Germline CDR1 and CDR2: MGHRA and YSYEKL. The CDR3 length is 17 residues. The CDR3 region has the DNA TGCGCCAGCACCAACAGGCACCTACTAGCGGGAGTAGCCGAGCAGTACTTC. Residues: CASTNRHLLAGVAEQYF.

This chain connects TRBV10-3 to TRBJ1-4; D is unresolved. Germline V CDR1 and CDR2: ENHRY, SYGVKD. V was shortened by 5 bases and J by 4 bases, with 14 bases between the two germline ends. The CDR3 is 15 residues long. CDR3 DNA sequence: TGTGCCATCAGTCGCGGGGAGGGTATTAATGAAAAACTGTTTTTT. Translating gives CAISRGEGINEKLFF.

V and J are TRBV27 and TRBJ2-2, with 10 nucleotides matching TRBD2. The V gene's germline CDR1 is MNHEY and CDR2 SMNVEV (reference sequence). This CDR3 contains 17 residues. V shed 3 bases, J shed 2 bases, and the junction held 6 bases outside the gene matches. CDR3 DNA: TGTGCCAGCAGTTTTGCTGGGACTAGCGTTAACACCGGGGAGCTGTTTTTT. This gives the protein CASSFAGTSVNTGELFF.

The chain links TRBV5-4 to TRBJ1-4; TRBD1 might be the D (6 bases). The CDR3 consists of 16 residues. Trimming removed 0 bases at V and 10 bases at J, with 19 bases between. Germline V lookup: CDR1 SGHNT, CDR2 YYREEE (reference sequence). CDR3 amino acids: CASSLAKLQGPGKLFF. The CDR3 coding sequence is TGTGCCAGCAGCTTGGCGAAACTACAGGGACCCGGAAAACTGTTTTTT.